This record covers a single T cell receptor (beta chain). Per the authors' pipeline: Quantification of nucleated cells was approximated via reference gene primer amplification. The repertoire was sequenced with immunoSEQ multiplex PCR; TCRdb's copy has only in-frame clones and lacks some. The V and J calls and clone size are taken from that table; D and trimming were inferred from the DNA. The sample shows about 220,000 clones, 70% to 85% of them seen only once. This CDR3 contains 14 residues. Germline V gene lookup returns CDR1 LNHDA and CDR2 SQIVND (reference sequence). Between the trimmed V and J ends, which lost 1 base and 9 bases, there was a span of 13 bases. This entry belongs to a study of blood T cell repertoires in COVID-19. Participants came from about two dozen US areas, aged roughly 18 to 89 years. Participants had their cohort set by participant-reported clinical history. Recovered status in Cohort 3 required two negative PCRs, clearance, or symptom resolution.

The chain joins TRBV19 to TRBJ2-1; TRBD1 is a possible D gene (5 bases). Sequencing was done on a sample of PBMCs or T cells enriched from blood (not recorded which). This receptor was identified in a woman aged 60-70 years who had recovered from COVID-19. The CDR3: CASSIARGRGEQFF. The CDR3 DNA follows: TGTGCCAGTAGTATAGCAAGGGGAAGGGGTGAGCAGTTCTTC.